A selection of T cell receptor beta chains follows, all from one sample in a study of long-term antiretroviral therapy in people with HIV. The method was immunoSEQ multiplex PCR; TCRdb's version includes in-frame clones alone and lacks a portion of them. The table shows 20,000 to 30,000 clones, with roughly 87% occurring only once. The source was unsorted PBMCs, collected 1.1 years before starting antiretroviral therapy. These receptors were obtained from a young woman with HIV. Each CDR3 is given without its conserved first and last residue. Rows may omit the clone size; those that give it use once, few, many or a size class.

V: TRBV6-1; J: TRBJ2-3; size: .; CDR3: ASTPQGALQY
V: TRBV7-2; J: TRBJ1-5; size: .; CDR3: ASSRDRDQNQPQH
V: TRBV19; J: TRBJ2-2; size: .; CDR3: ASTGRGVTGELF
V: TRBV5-1; J: TRBJ1-2; size: .; CDR3: ASRKPGQGFYGYT
V: TRBV19; J: TRBJ2-6; size: .; CDR3: ASSTNLRISGANVLT
V: TRBV6-1; J: TRBJ1-5; size: .; CDR3: ASSVQDNSNQPQH
V: TRBV7-3; J: TRBJ2-3; size: .; CDR3: ASSSRYTDTQY
V: TRBV7-9; J: TRBJ2-5; size: .; CDR3: ASSLDLFQGETQY
V: TRBV6-5; J: TRBJ2-2; size: .; CDR3: ASSSSRVFAGELF
V: TRBV30; J: TRBJ1-5; size: few; CDR3: AWSVGQGQPQH
V: TRBV5-1; J: TRBJ2-2; size: once; CDR3: ASSLVGGGQGNTGELF
V: TRBV9; J: TRBJ2-2; size: .; CDR3: ASSVDTGELF
V: TRBV5-1; J: TRBJ1-2; size: .; CDR3: ASSLDGSNYGYT
V: TRBV7-6; J: TRBJ1-3; size: .; CDR3: ASSIGTGSTNTIY
V: TRBV6-5; J: TRBJ1-1; size: .; CDR3: ASSYSQGDLNTEAF
V: TRBV18; J: TRBJ2-1; size: .; CDR3: ASSPTRRDEQF
V: TRBV19; J: TRBJ1-5; size: .; CDR3: ASSKGQGAPNQPQH
V: TRBV11-2; J: TRBJ1-6; size: .; CDR3: ASSLLQKNSPLH
V: TRBV19; J: TRBJ2-1; size: .; CDR3: ASSIGISVGGMPNEQF
V: TRBV29-1; J: TRBJ2-7; size: few; CDR3: SVEVQGYEQY
V: TRBV4-1; J: TRBJ1-1; size: .; CDR3: ASSEGDTEAF
V: TRBV10-2; J: TRBJ1-2; size: .; CDR3: ASSERYGYT
V: TRBV11-1; J: TRBJ1-6; size: few; CDR3: ASSIDSSYNSPLH
V: TRBV9; J: TRBJ2-7; size: .; CDR3: ASSVGDRALYEQY
V: TRBV9; J: TRBJ1-6; size: once; CDR3: ASRQTGGNSPLH
V: TRBV6-1; J: TRBJ1-1; size: .; CDR3: ASREGVNTEAF
V: TRBV10-2; J: TRBJ2-1; size: once; CDR3: ASSAGLYNEQF
V: TRBV19; J: TRBJ1-3; size: once; CDR3: ASSMSDGSGNTIY
V: TRBV29-1; J: TRBJ2-1; size: .; CDR3: SVETGGSYNEQF
V: TRBV5-6; J: TRBJ2-2; size: once; CDR3: ASSFGTGNTGELF
V: TRBV4-1; J: TRBJ1-1; size: .; CDR3: ASSHWTANTEAF
V: TRBV2; J: TRBJ2-7; size: few; CDR3: ASRPPSLIYEQY
V: TRBV14; J: TRBJ2-1; size: .; CDR3: ASSRLGSGGYNEQF
V: TRBV6-5; J: TRBJ2-1; size: .; CDR3: ASRRGKSYNEQF
V: TRBV19; J: TRBJ2-2; size: .; CDR3: ASSIQGPGELF
V: TRBV30; J: TRBJ1-4; size: .; CDR3: AWSGPEKLF
V: TRBV6-1; J: TRBJ1-3; size: .; CDR3: ASRDLGQGNTIY
V: TRBV5-1; J: TRBJ2-3; size: .; CDR3: ASSLGAGTGYTDTQY
V: TRBV11-1; J: TRBJ2-1; size: .; CDR3: ASSFEQGNEQF
V: TRBV10-1; J: TRBJ2-7; size: large; CDR3: ASSESGSEQY
V: TRBV2; J: TRBJ2-2; size: .; CDR3: ADRGRGGELF
V: TRBV4-1; J: TRBJ2-3; size: few; CDR3: ASSQGEADTQY
V: TRBV10-2; J: TRBJ1-1; size: once; CDR3: ASSHTGGTEAF
V: TRBV6-6; J: TRBJ2-6; size: .; CDR3: ASSSGDSPANVLT
V: TRBV6-1; J: TRBJ2-7; size: medium-sized; CDR3: ASSEADGAPYEQY
V: TRBV13; J: TRBJ2-1; size: .; CDR3: ASSSTPGNEQF
V: TRBV6-1; J: TRBJ1-2; size: .; CDR3: ASSPQGRDGYT
V: TRBV27; J: TRBJ2-2; size: few; CDR3: ASSQSTGELF
V: TRBV10-2; J: TRBJ2-2; size: .; CDR3: ASSWQPTRGPNTGELF
V: TRBV7-2; J: TRBJ1-2; size: once; CDR3: ASSLAGTGSGYT
V: TRBV7-9; J: TRBJ1-3; size: few; CDR3: ASSSGRVSGNTIY
V: TRBV21-1; J: TRBJ2-7; size: .; CDR3: ASSKGRQGKTYEQY